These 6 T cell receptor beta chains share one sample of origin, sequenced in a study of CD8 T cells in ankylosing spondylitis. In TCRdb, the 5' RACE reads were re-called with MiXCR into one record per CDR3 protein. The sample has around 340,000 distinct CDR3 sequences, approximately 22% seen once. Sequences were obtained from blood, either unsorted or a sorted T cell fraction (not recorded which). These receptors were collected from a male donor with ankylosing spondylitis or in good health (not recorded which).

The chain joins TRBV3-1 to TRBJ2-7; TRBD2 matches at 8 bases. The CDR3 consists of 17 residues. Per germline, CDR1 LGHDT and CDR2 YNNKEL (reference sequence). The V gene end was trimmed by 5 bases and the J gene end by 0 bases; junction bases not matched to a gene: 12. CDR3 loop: CASSSGAGGLSSYEQYF. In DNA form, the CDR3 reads TGTGCCAGCAGCTCTGGGGCGGGGGGCCTTAGCTCCTACGAGCAGTACTTC.

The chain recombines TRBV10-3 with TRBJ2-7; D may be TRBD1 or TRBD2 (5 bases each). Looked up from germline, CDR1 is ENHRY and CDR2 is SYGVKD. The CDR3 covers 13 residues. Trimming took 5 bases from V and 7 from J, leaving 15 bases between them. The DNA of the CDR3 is TGTGCCATCAGTTCCCCGATGGGGGTTGAGCAGTACTTC. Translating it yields CAISSPMGVEQYF.

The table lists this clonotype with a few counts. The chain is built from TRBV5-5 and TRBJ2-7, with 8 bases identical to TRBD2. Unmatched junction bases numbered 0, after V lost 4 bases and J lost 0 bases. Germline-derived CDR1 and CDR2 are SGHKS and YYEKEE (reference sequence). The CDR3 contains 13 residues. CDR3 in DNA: TGTGCCAGCAGCGGGACTAGCTCCTACGAGCAGTACTTC. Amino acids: CASSGTSSYEQYF.

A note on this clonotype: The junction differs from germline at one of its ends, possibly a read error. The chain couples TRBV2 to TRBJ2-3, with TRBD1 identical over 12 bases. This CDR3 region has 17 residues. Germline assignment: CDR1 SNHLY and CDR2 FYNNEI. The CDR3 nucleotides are TGTGCCAGCAGCGAAGAGTGGGACAGGGGGCAGACAGATACGCAGTATTTT. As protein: CASSEEWDRGQTDTQYF.

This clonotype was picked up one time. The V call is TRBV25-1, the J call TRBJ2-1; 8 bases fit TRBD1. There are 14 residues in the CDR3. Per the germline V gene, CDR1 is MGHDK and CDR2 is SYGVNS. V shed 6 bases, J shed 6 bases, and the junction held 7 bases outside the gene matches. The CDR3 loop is CASSWTGYFNEQFF. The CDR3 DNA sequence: TGTGCCAGCAGCTGGACAGGGTATTTCAATGAGCAGTTCTTC.

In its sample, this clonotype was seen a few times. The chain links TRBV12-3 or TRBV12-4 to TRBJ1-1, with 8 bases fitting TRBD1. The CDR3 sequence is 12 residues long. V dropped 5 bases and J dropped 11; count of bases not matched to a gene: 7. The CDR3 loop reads CASSPGGGGAFF. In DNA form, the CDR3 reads TGTGCCAGCAGTCCAGGGGGCGGGGGGGCTTTCTTT.